Listed below are T cell receptor beta chains from one sample, sequenced in a study of CD8+ T cells in alopecia areata. TCRdb's copy holds only in-frame clones and misses some; the assay was immunoSEQ multiplex PCR. Counted here are approximately 66,000 clones, approximately 60% occurring once; the ten biggest clones make up under 20%. The sequencing here drew on CD8+ T cells sorted from blood, taken at week 0. The source is a human donor with alopecia areata. The CDR3 runs from the conserved cysteine through the conserved F or W.

CDR3aa: CSVPTGLFYTF
j_gene: TRBJ1-2
v_gene: TRBV29-1

CDR3aa: CARGRWTGDTEAFF
j_gene: TRBJ1-1
v_gene: TRBV2

CDR3aa: CASSQELTPFYEQYF
j_gene: TRBJ2-7
v_gene: TRBV14

CDR3aa: CASSLRTGALNEAFF
j_gene: TRBJ1-1
v_gene: TRBV27

CDR3aa: CATSSVANTGELFF
j_gene: TRBJ2-2
v_gene: TRBV28

CDR3aa: CASSEAGGVRETQYF
j_gene: TRBJ2-5
v_gene: TRBV25-1

CDR3aa: CAWSPGRVLRAYNEQFF
j_gene: TRBJ2-1
v_gene: TRBV30

CDR3aa: CASKRVNGELFF
j_gene: TRBJ2-2
v_gene: TRBV27

CDR3aa: CASSFPMGEQFF
j_gene: TRBJ2-1
v_gene: TRBV27

CDR3aa: CASSLDRGPYEQYF
j_gene: TRBJ2-7
v_gene: TRBV5-1

CDR3aa: CASSQGDASYNEQFF
j_gene: TRBJ2-1
v_gene: TRBV4-1

CDR3aa: CASIGGTGEKLFF
j_gene: TRBJ1-4
v_gene: TRBV7-9

CDR3aa: CAWRTGNTEAFF
j_gene: TRBJ1-1
v_gene: TRBV30

CDR3aa: CAWNPDTGDEAFF
j_gene: TRBJ1-1
v_gene: TRBV30

CDR3aa: CASSDGLYSNQPQHF
j_gene: TRBJ1-5
v_gene: TRBV2

CDR3aa: CASSLAGTRDANTGELFF
j_gene: TRBJ2-2
v_gene: TRBV7-2

CDR3aa: CASSPGGYQYF
j_gene: TRBJ2-7
v_gene: TRBV27

CDR3aa: CASSQSPLAPAYNEQFF
j_gene: TRBJ2-1
v_gene: TRBV4-1

CDR3aa: CASSLWGPWNSPLHF
j_gene: TRBJ1-6
v_gene: TRBV7-3

CDR3aa: CASSGGLAGVYEQFF
j_gene: TRBJ2-1
v_gene: TRBV9

CDR3aa: CASSLRISLTEAFF
j_gene: TRBJ1-1
v_gene: TRBV27

CDR3aa: CASSGAGGPQETQYF
j_gene: TRBJ2-5
v_gene: TRBV4-1

CDR3aa: CASSFRTSEETQYF
j_gene: TRBJ2-5
v_gene: TRBV13

CDR3aa: CASSQFEGGLLEQFF
j_gene: TRBJ2-1
v_gene: TRBV4-3

CDR3aa: CASSLTQRGYNEQFF
j_gene: TRBJ2-1
v_gene: TRBV5-6

CDR3aa: CSVLRGGEYEQYF
j_gene: TRBJ2-7
v_gene: TRBV29-1

CDR3aa: CASSLKQGNLYEQYF
j_gene: TRBJ2-7
v_gene: TRBV19

CDR3aa: CASSDIGLATYEQYF
j_gene: TRBJ2-7
v_gene: TRBV6-4

CDR3aa: CSVGYTEAFF
j_gene: TRBJ1-1
v_gene: TRBV29-1

CDR3aa: CASSFATGKFLGNEQFF
j_gene: TRBJ2-1
v_gene: TRBV7-3

CDR3aa: CASTEGRGNTEAFF
j_gene: TRBJ1-1
v_gene: TRBV7-9

CDR3aa: CASALSDLGELFF
j_gene: TRBJ2-2
v_gene: TRBV2

CDR3aa: CASSFGLTGEQYF
j_gene: TRBJ2-7
v_gene: TRBV13

CDR3aa: CASSLTSGGAFGTDTQYF
j_gene: TRBJ2-3
v_gene: TRBV27

CDR3aa: CASSSRSNEQFF
j_gene: TRBJ2-1
v_gene: TRBV5-6

CDR3aa: CASTRQRVVNEQYF
j_gene: TRBJ2-7
v_gene: TRBV28

CDR3aa: CASSLYPGTGTQYF
j_gene: TRBJ2-5
v_gene: TRBV27

CDR3aa: CATSLSGQSSYEQYF
j_gene: TRBJ2-7
v_gene: TRBV15

CDR3aa: CASSLVLAGGRETQYF
j_gene: TRBJ2-5
v_gene: TRBV7-2

CDR3aa: CASSLSQSQGSRANQPQHF
j_gene: TRBJ1-5
v_gene: TRBV4-3

CDR3aa: CASSPGWDQETQYF
j_gene: TRBJ2-5
v_gene: TRBV18

CDR3aa: CAGSPWAGGNTEAFF
j_gene: TRBJ1-1
v_gene: TRBV27

CDR3aa: CASSFGTGVYEQYF
j_gene: TRBJ2-7
v_gene: TRBV11-1

CDR3aa: CASSRTGDTQYF
j_gene: TRBJ2-3
v_gene: TRBV4-3

CDR3aa: CASSPRTGQNYGYTF
j_gene: TRBJ1-2
v_gene: TRBV27

CDR3aa: CASSYSRGDQPQHF
j_gene: TRBJ1-5
v_gene: TRBV6-5

CDR3aa: CASSPTARAGANVLTF
j_gene: TRBJ2-6
v_gene: TRBV4-1

CDR3aa: CASSQDSGRGSDTQYF
j_gene: TRBJ2-3
v_gene: TRBV4-3

CDR3aa: CASSSLQGYTF
j_gene: TRBJ1-2
v_gene: TRBV7-9

CDR3aa: CASSQGVNTEAFF
j_gene: TRBJ1-1
v_gene: TRBV7-8

CDR3aa: CSVEFPGPGELFF
j_gene: TRBJ2-2
v_gene: TRBV29-1

CDR3aa: CASSLRPSGNQPQHF
j_gene: TRBJ1-5
v_gene: TRBV27

CDR3aa: CASSSNSGTSGRYGYEQYF
j_gene: TRBJ2-7
v_gene: TRBV7-9